Below, one T cell receptor beta chain is given with its context. The antigen remains unidentified. The same CDR3 arises from other DNA sequences in this sample as well. The sample comes from a study of Ad26.COV2.S vaccination and SARS-CoV-2 variants. V was cut by 0 bases and J by 4 bases, with 15 bases left in between. The CDR3 totals 17 residues. Germline CDR1 reads KGHSH; CDR2 reads LQKENI. Only in-frame clones appear in the TCRdb table, and some are missing; sequencing was by immunoSEQ multiplex PCR. The sample lists about 350,000 clones; approximately 81% were seen once. Points from the study as a whole: It was found that vaccine and placebo recipients had similar non-spike TCR breadth.

Treatment: some 19 received Ad26.COV2.S at low or high dose, single or two shots; 5 received placebo; per-sample allocation not given. Collection of the samples took place on day 63 after the first injection of vaccine or placebo. V and J are TRBV18 and TRBJ2-2; a possible D gene is TRBD1 (6 bases). The receptor was derived from a person aged 18-65 years who received the Ad26.COV2.S COVID-19 vaccine or a placebo. Sample: peripheral blood, taken in a trial of Ad26.COV2.S vaccine versus placebo. The CDR3 region is CASSPPSGGSGTGELFF. The CDR3 region has the DNA TGTGCCAGCTCACCACCTAGTGGGGGCTCGGGCACCGGGGAGCTGTTTTTT.